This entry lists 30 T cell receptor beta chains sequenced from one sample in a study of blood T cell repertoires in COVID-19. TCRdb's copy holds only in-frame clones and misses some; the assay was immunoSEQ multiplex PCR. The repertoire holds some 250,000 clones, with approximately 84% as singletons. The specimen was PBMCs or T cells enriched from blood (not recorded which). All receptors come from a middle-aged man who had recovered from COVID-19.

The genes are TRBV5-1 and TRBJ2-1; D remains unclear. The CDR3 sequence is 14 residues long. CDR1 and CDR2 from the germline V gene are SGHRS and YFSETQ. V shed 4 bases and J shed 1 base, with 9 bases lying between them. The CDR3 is CASSRDGSYNEQFF. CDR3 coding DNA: TGCGCCAGCAGCCGAGACGGGTCCTACAATGAGCAGTTCTTC.

This CDR3 reads CASSYQGMNTEAFF. For the CDR3, the DNA is TGTGCCAGCAGTTATCAGGGGATGAACACTGAAGCTTTCTTT. The chain recombines TRBV6-5 with TRBJ1-1, with D maybe TRBD1 (6 bases). Germline V gene lookup returns CDR1 MNHEY and CDR2 SVGAGI. The V gene lost 3 bases and the J gene lost 0 bases, with 8 bases spanning the gap. The CDR3 runs to 14 residues.

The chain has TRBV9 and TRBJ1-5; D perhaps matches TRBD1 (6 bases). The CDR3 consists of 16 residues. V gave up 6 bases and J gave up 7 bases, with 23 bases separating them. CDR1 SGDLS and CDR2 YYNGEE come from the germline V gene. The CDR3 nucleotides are TGTGCCAGCACGAGCCATGGCAGGACAGTTGGGCAGCCCCAGCATTTT. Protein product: CASTSHGRTVGQPQHF. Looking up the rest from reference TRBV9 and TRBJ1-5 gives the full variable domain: DSGVTQTPKHLITATGQRVTLRCSPRSGDLSVYWYQQSLDQGLQFLIQYYNGEERAKGNILERFSAQQFPDLHSELNLSSLELGDSALYFCASTSHGRTVGQPQHFGDGTRLSIL.

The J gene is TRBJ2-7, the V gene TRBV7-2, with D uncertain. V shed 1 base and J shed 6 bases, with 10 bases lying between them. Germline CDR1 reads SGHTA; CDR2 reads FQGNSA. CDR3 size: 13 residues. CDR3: CASSLGTQREQYF. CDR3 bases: TGTGCCAGCAGCTTAGGTACCCAGCGCGAGCAGTACTTC.

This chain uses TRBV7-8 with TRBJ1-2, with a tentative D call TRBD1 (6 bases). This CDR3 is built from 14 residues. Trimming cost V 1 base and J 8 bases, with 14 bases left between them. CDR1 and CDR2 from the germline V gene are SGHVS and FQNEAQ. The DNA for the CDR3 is TGTGCCAGCAGCTTAGTGGGACAAAGGAGAGGCTACACCTTC. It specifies CASSLVGQRRGYTF.

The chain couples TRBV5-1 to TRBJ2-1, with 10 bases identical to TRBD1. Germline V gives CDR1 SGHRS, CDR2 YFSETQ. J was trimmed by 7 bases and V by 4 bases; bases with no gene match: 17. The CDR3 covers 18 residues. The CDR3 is CASSPGGGAGQGTNEQFF. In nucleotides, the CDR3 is TGCGCCAGCAGCCCTGGGGGAGGCGCGGGACAGGGGACTAATGAGCAGTTCTTC.

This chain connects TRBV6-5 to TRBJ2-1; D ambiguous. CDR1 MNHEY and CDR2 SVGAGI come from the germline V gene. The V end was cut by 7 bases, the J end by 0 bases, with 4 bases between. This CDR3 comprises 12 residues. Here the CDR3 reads CASTSSYNEQFF. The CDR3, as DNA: TGTGCCAGCACCAGCTCCTACAATGAGCAGTTCTTC.

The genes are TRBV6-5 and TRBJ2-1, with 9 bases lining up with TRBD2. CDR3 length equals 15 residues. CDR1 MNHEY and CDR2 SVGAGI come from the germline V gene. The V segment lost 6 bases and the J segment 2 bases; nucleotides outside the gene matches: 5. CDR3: CASRSSGGPYNEQFF. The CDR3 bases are TGTGCCAGCAGGAGTAGCGGGGGACCCTACAATGAGCAGTTCTTC.

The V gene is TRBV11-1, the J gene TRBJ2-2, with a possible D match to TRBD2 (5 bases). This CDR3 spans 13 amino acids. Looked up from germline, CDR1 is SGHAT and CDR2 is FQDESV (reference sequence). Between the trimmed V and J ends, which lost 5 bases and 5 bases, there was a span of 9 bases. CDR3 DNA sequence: TGTGCCAGCAGCATCCGACTAACCGGGGAGCTGTTTTTT. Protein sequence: CASSIRLTGELFF.

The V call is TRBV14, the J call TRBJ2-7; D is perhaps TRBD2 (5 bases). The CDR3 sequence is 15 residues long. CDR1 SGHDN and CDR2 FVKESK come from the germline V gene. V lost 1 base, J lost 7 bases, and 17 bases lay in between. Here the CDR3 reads CASSQGGPGLREQYF. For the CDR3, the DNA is TGTGCCAGCAGCCAAGGCGGGCCGGGTTTGCGGGAGCAGTACTTC.

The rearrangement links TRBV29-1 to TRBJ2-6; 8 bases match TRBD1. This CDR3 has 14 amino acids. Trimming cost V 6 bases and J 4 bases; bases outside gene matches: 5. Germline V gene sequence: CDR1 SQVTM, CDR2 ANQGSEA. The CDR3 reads CSVATGAGANVLTF. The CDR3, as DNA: TGCAGCGTCGCGACAGGGGCCGGGGCCAACGTCCTGACTTTC.

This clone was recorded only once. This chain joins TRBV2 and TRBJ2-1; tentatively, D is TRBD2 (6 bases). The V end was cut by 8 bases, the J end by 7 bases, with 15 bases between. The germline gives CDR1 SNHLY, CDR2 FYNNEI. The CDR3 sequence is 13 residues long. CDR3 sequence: CASGGTLLNEQFF. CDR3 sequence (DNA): TGTGCCAGCGGGGGGACGCTGCTGAATGAGCAGTTCTTC.

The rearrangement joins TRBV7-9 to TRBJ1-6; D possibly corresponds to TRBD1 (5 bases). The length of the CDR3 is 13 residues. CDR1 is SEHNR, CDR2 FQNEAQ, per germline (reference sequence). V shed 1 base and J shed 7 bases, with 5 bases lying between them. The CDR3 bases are TGTGCCAGCAGCTTAGGGACAAATTCACCCCTCCACTTT. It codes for CASSLGTNSPLHF.

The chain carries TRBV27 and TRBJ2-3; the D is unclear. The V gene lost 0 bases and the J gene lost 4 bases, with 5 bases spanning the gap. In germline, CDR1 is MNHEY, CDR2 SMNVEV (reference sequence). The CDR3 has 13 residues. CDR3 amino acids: CASSLSAADTQYF. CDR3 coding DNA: TGTGCCAGCAGTTTATCCGCGGCAGATACGCAGTATTTT.

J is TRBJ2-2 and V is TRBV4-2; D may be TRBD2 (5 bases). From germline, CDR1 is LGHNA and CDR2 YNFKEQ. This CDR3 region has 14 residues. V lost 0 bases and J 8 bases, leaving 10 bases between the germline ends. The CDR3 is CASSQDWRTGELFF. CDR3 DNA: TGTGCCAGCAGCCAAGATTGGAGGACGGGGGAGCTGTTTTTT.

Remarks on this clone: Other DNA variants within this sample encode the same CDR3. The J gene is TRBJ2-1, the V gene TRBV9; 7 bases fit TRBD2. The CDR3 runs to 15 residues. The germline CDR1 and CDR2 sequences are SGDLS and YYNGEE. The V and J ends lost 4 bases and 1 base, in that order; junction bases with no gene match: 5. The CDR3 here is CASSPREKSYNEQFF. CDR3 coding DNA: TGTGCCAGCAGCCCGCGGGAGAAGTCCTACAATGAGCAGTTCTTC.

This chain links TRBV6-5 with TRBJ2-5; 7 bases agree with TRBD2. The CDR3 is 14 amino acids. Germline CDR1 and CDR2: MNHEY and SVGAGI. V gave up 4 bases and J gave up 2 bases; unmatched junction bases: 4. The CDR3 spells CASSLSGAQETQYF. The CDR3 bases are TGTGCCAGCAGTTTAAGCGGGGCTCAAGAGACCCAGTACTTC.

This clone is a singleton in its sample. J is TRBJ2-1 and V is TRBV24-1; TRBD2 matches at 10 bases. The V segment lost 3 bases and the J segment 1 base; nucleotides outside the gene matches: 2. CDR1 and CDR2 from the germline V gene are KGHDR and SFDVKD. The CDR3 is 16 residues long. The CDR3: CATSDLAGESYNEQFF. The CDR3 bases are TGTGCCACCAGTGATCTAGCGGGAGAATCCTACAATGAGCAGTTCTTC.

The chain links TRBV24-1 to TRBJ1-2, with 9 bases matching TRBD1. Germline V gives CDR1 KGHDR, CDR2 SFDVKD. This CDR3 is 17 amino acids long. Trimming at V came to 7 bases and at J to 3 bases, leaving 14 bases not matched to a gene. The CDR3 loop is CATRTSPGQGFDYGYTF. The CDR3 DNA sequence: TGTGCCACCAGGACATCCCCGGGACAGGGATTCGACTATGGCTACACCTTC.

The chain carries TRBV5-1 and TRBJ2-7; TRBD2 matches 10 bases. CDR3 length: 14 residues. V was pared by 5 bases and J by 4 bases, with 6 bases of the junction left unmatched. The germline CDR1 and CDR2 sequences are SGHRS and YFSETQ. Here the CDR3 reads CASRPGTSEYEQYF. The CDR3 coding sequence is TGCGCCAGCAGGCCCGGGACTAGCGAGTACGAGCAGTACTTC.

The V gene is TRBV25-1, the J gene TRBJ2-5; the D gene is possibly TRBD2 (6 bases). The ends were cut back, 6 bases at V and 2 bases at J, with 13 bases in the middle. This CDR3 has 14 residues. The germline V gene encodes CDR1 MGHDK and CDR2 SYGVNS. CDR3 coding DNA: TGTGCCAGCAGCCGTATAAGCGGGCAAGAGACCCAGTACTTC. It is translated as CASSRISGQETQYF. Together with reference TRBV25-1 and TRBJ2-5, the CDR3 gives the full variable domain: EADIYQTPRYLVIGTGKKITLECSQTMGHDKMYWYQQDPGMELHLIHYSYGVNSTEKGDLSSESTVSRIRTEHFPLTLESARPSHTSQYLCASSRISGQETQYFGPGTRLLVL.

DNA for the CDR3: TGTGCCTCTTCAGGGGCCCGAGGAACGCAGTATTTT. This translates into CASSGARGTQYF. The rearrangement links TRBV24-1 to TRBJ2-3, with D tentatively TRBD1 (6 bases). This CDR3 has 12 amino acids. Trimming pared 12 bases from V and 9 bases from J, leaving 18 bases between. CDR1 and CDR2 (germline): KGHDR, SFDVKD.

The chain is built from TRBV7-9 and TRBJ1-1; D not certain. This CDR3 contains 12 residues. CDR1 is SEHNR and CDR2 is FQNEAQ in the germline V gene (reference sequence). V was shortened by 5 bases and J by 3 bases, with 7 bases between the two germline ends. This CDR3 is CASSHHYTEAFF. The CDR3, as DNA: TGTGCCAGCAGCCATCACTACACTGAAGCTTTCTTT.

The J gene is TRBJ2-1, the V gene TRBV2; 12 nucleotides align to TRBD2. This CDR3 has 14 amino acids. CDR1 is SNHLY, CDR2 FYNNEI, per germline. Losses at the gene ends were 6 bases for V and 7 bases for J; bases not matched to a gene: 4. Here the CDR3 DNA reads TGTGCCAGCAGACTAGCGGGAGGTCGGAATGAGCAGTTCTTC. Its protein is CASRLAGGRNEQFF.

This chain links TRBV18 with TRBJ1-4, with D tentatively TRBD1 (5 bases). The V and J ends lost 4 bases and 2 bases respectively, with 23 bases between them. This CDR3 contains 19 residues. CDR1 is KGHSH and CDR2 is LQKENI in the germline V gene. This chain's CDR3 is CASSRQRQSAQQTNEKLFF. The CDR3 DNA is TGTGCCAGCTCACGCCAACGACAGAGCGCTCAGCAGACTAATGAAAAACTGTTTTTT.

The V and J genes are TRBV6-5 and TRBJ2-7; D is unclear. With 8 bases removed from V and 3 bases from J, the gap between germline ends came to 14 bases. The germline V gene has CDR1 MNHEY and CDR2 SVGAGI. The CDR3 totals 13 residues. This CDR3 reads CASLPNSRYEQYF. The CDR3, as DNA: TGTGCCAGCCTACCAAATTCGCGCTACGAGCAGTACTTC.

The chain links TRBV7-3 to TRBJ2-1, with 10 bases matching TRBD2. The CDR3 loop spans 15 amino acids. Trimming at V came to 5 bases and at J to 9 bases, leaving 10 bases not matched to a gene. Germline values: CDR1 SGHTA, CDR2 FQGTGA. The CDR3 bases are TGTGCCAGCAGCCAAAGCGGGGGGGCCCCCCGTGAGCAGTTCTTC. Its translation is CASSQSGGAPREQFF.

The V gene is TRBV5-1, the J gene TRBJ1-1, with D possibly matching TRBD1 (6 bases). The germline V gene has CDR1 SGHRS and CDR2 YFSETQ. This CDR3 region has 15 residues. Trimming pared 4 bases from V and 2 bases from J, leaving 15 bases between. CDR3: CASSATTGRNTEAFF. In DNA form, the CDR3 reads TGCGCCAGCAGCGCAACGACAGGAAGAAACACTGAAGCTTTCTTT. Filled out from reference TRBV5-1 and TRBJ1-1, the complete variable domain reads KAGVTQTPRYLIKTRGQQVTLSCSPISGHRSVSWYQQTPGQGLQFLFEYFSETQRNKGNFPGRFSGRQFSNSRSEMNVSTLELGDSALYLCASSATTGRNTEAFFGQGTRLTVV.

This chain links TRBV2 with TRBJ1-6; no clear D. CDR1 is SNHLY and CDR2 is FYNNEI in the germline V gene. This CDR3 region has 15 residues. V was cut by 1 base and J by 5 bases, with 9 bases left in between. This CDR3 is CASSEGAVHNSPLHF. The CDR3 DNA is TGTGCCAGCAGTGAAGGTGCGGTGCATAATTCACCCCTCCACTTT.

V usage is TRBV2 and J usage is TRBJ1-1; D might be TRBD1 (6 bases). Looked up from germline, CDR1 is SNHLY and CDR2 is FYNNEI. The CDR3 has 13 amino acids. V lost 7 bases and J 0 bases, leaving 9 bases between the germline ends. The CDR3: CASIRGLNTEAFF. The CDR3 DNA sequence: TGTGCCAGCATCAGGGGCTTGAACACTGAAGCTTTCTTT.